A selection of T cell receptor beta chains follows, all from one sample in a study of shared T cell receptors in the human thymus. The repertoire was sequenced with immunoSEQ multiplex PCR; TCRdb's copy has only in-frame clones and lacks some. The table has under 700,000 clones, approximately 80% seen once. These same records also appear under a second study, on human thymus T cells.

Input material: thymocytes. The receptors were gathered from a boy under two years old with a congenital heart defect. CDR3s include the opening cysteine and the closing phenylalanine or tryptophan. The D gene is left open where the match is weak. Only some rows state a clone size, as once, few, many or a class for expanded clones.

NA	TRBV29-1	TRBJ2-3	14	NA	CSVRRGQSTDTQYF	TGCAGCGTCCGTCGTGGGCAAAGCACAGATACGCAGTATTTT
once	TRBV5-1	TRBJ2-5	15	TRBD2	CASSSAAGGRETQYF	TGCGCCAGCAGCTCCGCAGCGGGAGGGCGAGAGACCCAGTACTTC
NA	TRBV28	TRBJ2-1	16	TRBD1	CASSLWGQGPYNEQFF	TGTGCCAGCAGCCTATGGGGACAGGGTCCCTACAATGAGCAGTTCTTC
NA	TRBV6-6	TRBJ2-7	16	TRBD2	CASSSDTAGGFYEQYF	TGTGCCAGCAGTTCCGACACAGCGGGAGGGTTCTACGAGCAGTACTTC
NA	TRBV7-9	TRBJ2-1	17	NA	CASSLVGLGDSANEQFF	TGTGCCAGCAGCTTAGTAGGTTTGGGAGATTCTGCGAATGAGCAGTTCTTC
NA	TRBV15	TRBJ1-1	14	NA	CATSRDPMNTEAFF	TGTGCCACCAGCAGAGACCCTATGAACACTGAAGCTTTCTTT
NA	TRBV2	TRBJ2-1	13	NA	CASDSTSYNEQFF	TGTGCCAGCGACTCGACGTCCTACAATGAGCAGTTCTTC
NA	TRBV10-3	TRBJ2-5	15	NA	CAISGLSSIGETQYF	TGTGCCATCAGTGGGTTGAGTAGCATCGGAGAGACCCAGTACTTC
NA	TRBV5-8	TRBJ1-3	13	NA	CASTSGTGNTIYF	TGTGCCAGCACCTCCGGTACTGGAAACACCATATATTTT
few	TRBV5-6	TRBJ2-7	15	TRBD2	CASSVASGSGGEQYF	TGTGCCAGCAGCGTTGCTAGCGGGAGCGGTGGCGAGCAGTACTTC
few	TRBV11-2	TRBJ1-3	17	TRBD1	CASSSPGQGASGNTIYF	TGTGCCAGCAGCTCCCCAGGACAGGGGGCTAGTGGAAACACCATATATTTT
NA	TRBV4-3	TRBJ2-3	19	TRBD1	CASSQGTTFAGQGTDTQYF	TGCGCCAGCAGCCAAGGGACTACCTTCGCGGGACAGGGGACAGATACGCAGTATTTT
NA	TRBV4-1	TRBJ2-2	14	NA	CASSWRVYTGELFF	TGCGCCAGCAGCTGGCGGGTCTACACCGGGGAGCTGTTTTTT
once	TRBV13	TRBJ2-7	16	TRBD2	CASSLVQRGGSGEQYF	TGTGCCAGCAGCTTAGTTCAGCGGGGGGGATCGGGCGAGCAGTACTTC
NA	TRBV19	TRBJ2-5	15	TRBD2	CASSTTSGLTETQYF	TGTGCCAGTAGTACGACTAGCGGGTTAACGGAGACCCAGTACTTC
once	TRBV5-6	TRBJ2-2	19	TRBD2	CASSLRTSGRRRNTGELFF	TGTGCCAGCAGCTTGCGGACTAGCGGGAGGAGAAGGAACACCGGGGAGCTGTTTTTT
NA	TRBV12-2	TRBJ1-3	14	NA	CASRWRLPSNTIYF	TGTGCAAGTCGCTGGAGACTCCCGAGCAACACCATATATTTT
NA	TRBV19	TRBJ2-5	19	NA	CASSPRKSTQGRYQETQYF	TGTGCCAGTAGTCCCCGGAAATCCACACAGGGGAGGTACCAAGAGACCCAGTACTTC
few	TRBV2	TRBJ1-2	14	TRBD1	CASTGRGHEKGYTF	TGTGCCAGCACCGGGAGGGGGCACGAGAAAGGCTACACCTTC
few	TRBV19	TRBJ2-7	13	NA	CASSSPGDYEQYF	TGTGCCAGTAGTTCCCCCGGGGACTACGAGCAGTACTTC
NA	TRBV9	TRBJ1-2	14	NA	CASSPGGGVSGYTF	TGTGCCAGCAGCCCGGGGGGGGGCGTTTCTGGCTACACCTTC
NA	TRBV10-3	TRBJ1-2	13	NA	CAISPQGVYGYTF	TGTGCCATCAGTCCCCAGGGCGTCTATGGCTACACCTTC
NA	TRBV5-4	TRBJ1-1	14	NA	CASSSSSGHPEAFF	TGTGCCAGCAGCTCGTCCTCAGGACATCCTGAAGCTTTCTTT
NA	TRBV6-5	TRBJ2-7	16	NA	CASSYSIRAGVYEQYF	TGTGCCAGCAGTTACTCCATTCGGGCAGGGGTATACGAGCAGTACTTC
NA	TRBV15	TRBJ2-7	14	NA	CATSRVSRVGEQYF	TGTGCCACCAGCAGAGTTTCCAGGGTAGGCGAGCAGTACTTC